These 6 T cell receptor beta chains originate from one sample sequenced in a study of T-cell reconstitution after alpha-beta-depleted transplantation in children. A TCRbeta library incorporating unique molecular identifiers was prepared. TCRdb ran MiXCR on the PCR reads and lists one entry per CDR3 protein. The profile shows about 580,000 distinct CDR3 sequences, 20% to 25% of them singletons. The input for sequencing was PBMCs, mostly from graft donor cells, taken 360 days after TCRalphabeta/CD19-depleted stem cell transplant. These receptor sequences come from a boy in the first two years of life who had a stem cell transplant for acute myeloid leukemia, so the T cells may come from the graft donor.

V and J are TRBV4-3 and TRBJ2-7, with unresolved D. The CDR3 spans 11 residues. The germline CDR1 and CDR2 sequences are LGHNA and YSLEER. The V and J ends lost 0 bases and 9 bases respectively, with 6 bases between them. The CDR3 spells CASSQDQVQYF. The CDR3 DNA follows: TGCGCCAGCAGCCAAGACCAGGTGCAGTACTTC.

This clonotype showed up just a few times. The chain combines TRBV6-1 with TRBJ1-2, with 9 nucleotides matching TRBD1. Germline CDR1 MNHNS, CDR2 SASEGT. The CDR3 contains 15 residues. Unmatched junction bases numbered 8, after V lost 8 bases and J lost 1 base. DNA of the CDR3: TGTGCCAGCGTCATTAGGACAGGGGTTAACTATGGCTACACCTTC. This codes for CASVIRTGVNYGYTF.

The chain joins TRBV6-4 to TRBJ1-2; no clear D. The ends were cut back, 6 bases at V and 4 bases at J, with 6 bases in the middle. The CDR3 is 11 residues long. Germline V gene lookup returns CDR1 MRHNA and CDR2 SNTAGT. CDR3 sequence reads: CASRGFYGYTF. CDR3 nucleotides: TGTGCCAGCAGGGGTTTCTATGGCTACACCTTC.

The V gene is TRBV28, the J gene TRBJ2-7; maybe TRBD1 (5 bases). The CDR3 loop spans 15 amino acids. From germline, CDR1 is MDHEN and CDR2 SYDVKM. V lost 1 base, J lost 1 base, and 11 bases lay in between. The CDR3 DNA reads TGTGCCAGCAGTTTATCCGACAGCCAATCCTACGAGCAGTACGTC. Its protein is CASSLSDSQSYEQYV.

This clonotype appeared a few times. V usage is TRBV12-3 or TRBV12-4 and J usage is TRBJ1-6; D not certain. The V end was cut by 3 bases, the J end by 8 bases, with 11 bases between. The length of the CDR3 is 14 residues. The CDR3 DNA reads TGTGCCAGCAGTTTGGCGGACGGATATTCACCCCTCCACTTT. Its protein is CASSLADGYSPLHF.

This clonotype was recorded many times. V and J are TRBV4-2 and TRBJ1-6; maybe TRBD1 (5 bases). The germline V gene encodes CDR1 LGHNA and CDR2 YNFKEQ. Trimming removed 3 bases from V and 4 bases from J, with 7 bases in between. The length of the CDR3 is 14 residues. CDR3 region: CASSQTAYNSPLHF. For the CDR3, the DNA is TGTGCCAGCAGCCAGACAGCGTATAATTCACCCCTCCACTTT.